The 7 T cell receptor beta chains below were found in one sample sequenced in a study of CD8+CD57+ T cells in acquired aplastic anemia. Individuals selected for sequencing had exhibited CD8+CD57+ cell expansion on flow cytometry. TCR beta VDJ and CDR3 profiling used genomic DNA as template. TCRdb re-called the reads through MiXCR, storing one row per CDR3 protein. The sample includes about 120,000 distinct CDR3 sequences, approximately 50% of them seen just once. Sequencing was done on a sample of sorted CD4+, CD8+, or CD8+CD57+ T cells (not recorded which) from PBMCs. All receptors derive from a human donor with aplastic anemia.

This chain links TRBV9 with TRBJ2-3; 7 nucleotides match TRBD1. The CDR3 is made up of 15 amino acids. V dropped 2 bases and J dropped 2; count of bases not matched to a gene: 5. Germline V lookup: CDR1 SGDLS, CDR2 YYNGEE. The CDR3 is CASSVSTGHTDTQYF. The DNA of the CDR3 is TGTGCCAGCAGCGTCTCGACAGGGCACACAGATACGCAGTATTTT.

This chain links TRBV15 with TRBJ1-6, with D unresolved. The CDR3 runs to 14 residues. V lost 0 bases and J lost 8, with 8 bases in between. Germline V gene data show CDR1 as LNHNV and CDR2 as YYDKDF (reference sequence). CDR3 residues: CATSRDMRDSPLHF. The CDR3 nucleotides read TGTGCCACCAGCAGAGATATGAGGGATTCACCCCTCCACTTT.

CDR3 residues: CAITDRAGETQYF. CDR3 nucleotide sequence: TGTGCCATCACTGACAGGGCGGGAGAGACCCAGTACTTC. V usage is TRBV10-3 and J usage is TRBJ2-5; 7 bases are shared with TRBD1. The CDR3 length is 13 residues. The germline V gene encodes CDR1 ENHRY and CDR2 SYGVKD. Trimming at V came to 7 bases and at J to 4 bases, leaving 6 bases not matched to a gene.

This chain joins TRBV29-1 and TRBJ2-7; TRBD2 might be the D (5 bases). This CDR3 spans 11 amino acids. Germline V gene sequence: CDR1 SQVTM, CDR2 ANQGSEA. Deletions cut 6 bases from V and 5 bases from J, with 11 bases between. The CDR3 sequence is CSVTSRNEQYF. In nucleotides, the CDR3 is TGCAGCGTCACTAGTCGGAACGAGCAGTACTTC.

This clonotype was seen repeatedly, ten times or more. The chain carries TRBV20-1 and TRBJ2-7, with TRBD2 identical over 13 bases. The junction had 8 bases not matched to a gene; V was cut back by 7 bases and J by 2 bases. Per germline, CDR1 DFQATT and CDR2 SNEGSKA (reference sequence). This CDR3 region has 15 residues. CDR3 bases: TGCAGTGAAACCCTGGGACTAGCGGGAACCTACGAGCAGTACTTC. This gives the protein CSETLGLAGTYEQYF.

The chain is built from TRBV4-1 and TRBJ2-2; the D gene is possibly TRBD1 (8 bases). The V gene lost 3 bases and the J gene lost 7 bases, with 18 bases spanning the gap. CDR1 MGHRA and CDR2 YSYEKL come from the germline V gene. The CDR3 has 16 residues. The CDR3 loop reads CASSHPGQGGGGELFF. CDR3 sequence (DNA): TGCGCCAGCAGCCACCCCGGACAGGGCGGGGGCGGGGAGCTGTTTTTT.

The chain links TRBV7-9 to TRBJ2-7, with D possibly matching TRBD1 (5 bases). V was trimmed by 6 bases and J by 5 bases, leaving 14 bases between them. Germline V CDR1 and CDR2: SEHNR, FQNEAQ (reference sequence). CDR3 length: 13 residues. The CDR3 nucleotides are TGTGCCAGCAGTAGACAGTCGCTGGACGAGCAGTACTTC. Its protein is CASSRQSLDEQYF. Full variable domain (missing parts from reference TRBV7-9 and TRBJ2-7): DTGVSQNPRHKITKRGQNVTFRCDPISEHNRLYWYRQTLGQGPEFLTYFQNEAQLEKSRLLSDRFSAERPKGSFSTLEIQRTEQGDSAMYLCASSRQSLDEQYFGPGTRLTVT.